The TCR beta chain described here comes from a study of response to subunit inactivated influenza vaccine. Study results and caveats: A suggestion made by the authors is that each seasonal influenza vaccination recruits few new T cells.

The CDR3 sequence is 15 residues long. Trimming cost V 0 bases and J 6 bases, with 15 bases left between them. Per the germline V gene, CDR1 is DFQATT and CDR2 is SNEGSKA (reference sequence). TCRdb fed the RT-PCR reads into MiXCR, producing one record per CDR3 protein. The profile shows approximately 500,000 distinct CDR3 sequences, approximately 13% of them singletons. Turning to this clonotype: Its antigen remains unknown.

The sample was PBMCs from blood, taken about 6 weeks after vaccination. The chain employs TRBV20-1 and TRBJ2-1; D may be TRBD2 (6 bases). This receptor was taken from a man between 45 and 60 years old who received an inactivated influenza vaccine. CDR3 DNA sequence: TGCAGTGCTAGAGACGGGGGAGGAAGTCTCAATGAGCAGTTCTTC. The encoded protein is CSARDGGGSLNEQFF.